Following are 22 T cell receptor beta chains from one sample sequenced in a study of identifying expanded T cells in peripheral blood. TCRdb's copy holds only in-frame clones and misses some; the assay was immunoSEQ multiplex PCR. The sample shows approximately 90,000 clones, about nine tenths of them seen only once. Source material: blood. These receptors came from a person aged 18 to 75 in good health.

V and J are TRBV6-1 and TRBJ1-4; D may be TRBD1 (5 bases). V lost 6 bases to trimming and J lost 5 bases, with 13 bases between them. CDR1 is MNHNS and CDR2 is SASEGT in the germline V gene. The CDR3 extends over 14 amino acids. CDR3 sequence (DNA): TGTGCCAGCAGCGCGGGACTGGAGAATGAAAAACTGTTTTTT. Amino acid sequence: CASSAGLENEKLFF.

This chain connects TRBV19 to TRBJ2-2; 7 bases agree with TRBD1. In germline, CDR1 is LNHDA, CDR2 SQIVND (reference sequence). V lost 8 bases, J lost 3 bases, and 9 bases stayed unmatched. This CDR3 region has 15 residues. The CDR3 nucleotides are TGTGCCAGTTACCACCGGACAGGCCACACCGGGGAGCTGTTTTTT. As protein: CASYHRTGHTGELFF. The full variable domain, rest sourced from reference TRBV19 and TRBJ2-2, is DGGITQSPKYLFRKEGQNVTLSCEQNLNHDAMYWYRQDPGQGLRLIYYSQIVNDFQKGDIAEGYSVSREKKESFPLTVTSAQKNPTAFYLCASYHRTGHTGELFFGEGSRLTVL.

The chain uses TRBV5-1 and TRBJ2-7; 7 positions agree with TRBD1. V trimming: 0 bases; J trimming: 4 bases; junction bases outside the gene matches: 10. The CDR3 totals 16 residues. Germline loops: CDR1 SGHRS, CDR2 YFSETQ. This CDR3 is CASSLAVVGGEYEQYF. The DNA for the CDR3 is TGCGCCAGCAGCTTGGCCGTGGTAGGGGGCGAGTACGAGCAGTACTTC.

This clone has only a few counts. This rearrangement joins TRBV10-3 to TRBJ1-1; possible D gene TRBD1, 6 bases. The CDR3 covers 13 residues. Trimming stripped 10 bases from V and 2 bases from J, with 14 bases between. Per the germline V gene, CDR1 is ENHRY and CDR2 is SYGVKD. The CDR3 here is CATVGGFNTEAFF. The CDR3 DNA is TGTGCCACCGTAGGGGGATTTAACACTGAAGCTTTCTTT.

This clone was picked up one time. The rearrangement joins TRBV14 to TRBJ2-1; the match to TRBD2 covers 7 bases. Germline loops: CDR1 SGHDN, CDR2 FVKESK. This CDR3 has 15 residues. V lost 0 bases, J lost 3 bases, and 2 bases stayed unmatched. CDR3: CASSQERDYYNEQFF. The CDR3 DNA reads TGTGCCAGCAGCCAAGAACGGGACTACTACAATGAGCAGTTCTTC.

This sequence joins TRBV18 and TRBJ2-1, with D unclear. Trimming removed 3 bases from V and 9 bases from J, with 9 bases in between. The CDR3 totals 12 residues. Looked up from germline, CDR1 is KGHSH and CDR2 is LQKENI. CDR3: CASSPGVAEQFF. DNA of the CDR3: TGTGCCAGCTCACCTGGGGTGGCTGAGCAGTTCTTC.

The CDR3 reads CSVPAEGYEQYF. Here the CDR3 DNA reads TGCAGCGTGCCCGCGGAGGGCTACGAGCAGTACTTC. This rearrangement joins TRBV29-1 to TRBJ2-7; D perhaps matches TRBD2 (6 bases). This CDR3 has 12 amino acids. Germline CDR1 reads SQVTM; CDR2 reads ANQGSEA. The germline V and J ends were trimmed by 6 bases and 3 bases, with 12 bases remaining between them.

The rearrangement joins TRBV5-1 to TRBJ2-7; D is ambiguous. The CDR3 spans 13 residues. Germline CDR1 SGHRS, CDR2 YFSETQ. Trimming shortened V by 3 bases and J by 0 bases, and 7 bases separated the two germline ends. The CDR3 reads CASSWPSSYEQYF. CDR3 sequence (DNA): TGCGCCAGCAGCTGGCCTAGCTCCTACGAGCAGTACTTC.

The chain links TRBV5-4 to TRBJ2-1, with 12 nucleotides matching TRBD2. This CDR3 has 16 residues. V was pared by 4 bases and J by 9 bases, with 11 bases of the junction left unmatched. From germline, CDR1 is SGHNT and CDR2 YYREEE (reference sequence). CDR3 protein: CASSVASGRANGEQFF. As DNA, the CDR3 is TGTGCCAGCAGCGTAGCTAGCGGGAGGGCAAATGGTGAGCAGTTCTTC.

This chain joins TRBV5-1 and TRBJ1-2; TRBD1 agrees at 11 bases. V was clipped by 6 bases and J by 5 bases; unmatched bases: 6. The CDR3 is 14 amino acids. CDR1 is SGHRS, CDR2 YFSETQ, per germline. CDR3: CASNMGTGGYGYTF. CDR3 nucleotides: TGCGCCAGCAACATGGGGACAGGGGGATATGGCTACACCTTC.

This clone showed up just a few times. The DNA for the CDR3 is TGTGCCAGCAGCTTAGATGGTTACGAGCAGTACTTC. Translating it yields CASSLDGYEQYF. This rearrangement joins TRBV11-2 to TRBJ2-7, with D unclear. The length of the CDR3 is 12 residues. The V gene lost 0 bases and the J gene lost 4 bases, with 4 bases spanning the gap. Germline CDR1 SGHAT, CDR2 FQNNGV.

This clone was found a few times. CDR3 residues: CASRSGTPGSYEQYF. The CDR3 nucleotides read TGTGCCAGCAGGTCCGGGACACCCGGCAGCTACGAGCAGTACTTC. J is TRBJ2-7 and V is TRBV28; maybe TRBD1 (6 bases). Germline CDR1 is MDHEN and CDR2 is SYDVKM. V gave up 6 bases and J gave up 3 bases, with 18 bases separating them. This CDR3 comprises 15 residues.

The chain employs TRBV11-2 and TRBJ2-7; a weak D match, TRBD2 (7 bases). V gave up 4 bases and J gave up 6 bases, with 19 bases separating them. Germline V CDR1 and CDR2: SGHAT, FQNNGV. This CDR3 is built from 15 residues. Here the CDR3 reads CASSSRGREFLEQYF. The CDR3 bases are TGTGCCAGCAGCTCCCGGGGGCGGGAGTTTCTCGAGCAGTACTTC.

In DNA, the CDR3 is TGTGCCAGCAGCCAAGAGAGAGGAGGGGGCAGGGAGACCCAGTACTTC. Protein product: CASSQERGGGRETQYF. The chain links TRBV4-2 to TRBJ2-5; TRBD1 is a possible D gene (7 bases). Trimming pared 0 bases from V and 5 bases from J, leaving 16 bases between. The CDR3 totals 16 residues. Looked up from germline, CDR1 is LGHNA and CDR2 is YNFKEQ.

This chain uses TRBV19 with TRBJ1-1; TRBD1 might be the D (6 bases). V gave up 2 bases and J gave up 1 base, with 11 bases separating them. The germline gives CDR1 LNHDA, CDR2 SQIVND (reference sequence). The CDR3 spans 15 residues. The CDR3 nucleotides read TGTGCCAGTAGTATACGGGGGGGGCAGAACACTGAAGCTTTCTTT. Encoded protein: CASSIRGGQNTEAFF.

This chain links TRBV28 with TRBJ2-3; 13 bases are a match to TRBD2. The J segment lost 7 bases and the V segment lost 6 bases, leaving 7 bases of the junction unmatched. This CDR3 contains 15 residues. From germline, CDR1 is MDHEN and CDR2 SYDVKM. This chain's CDR3 is CASRLTSGRGNTQYF. The CDR3 DNA follows: TGTGCCAGCAGGCTAACTAGCGGGAGGGGTAATACGCAGTATTTT.

J is TRBJ2-7 and V is TRBV30; TRBD1 matches at 9 bases. Germline values: CDR1 GTSNPN, CDR2 SVGIG (reference sequence). The CDR3 is 13 residues long. V lost 0 bases to trimming and J lost 8 bases; unmatched junction nucleotides: 5. The CDR3 DNA reads as TGTGCCTGGAGTGTCGGGACAGGGAGTAAGCAGTACTTC. It encodes CAWSVGTGSKQYF. Variable domain in full (rest from reference TRBV30 and TRBJ2-7): SQTIHQWPATLVQPVGSPLSLECTVEGTSNPNLYWYRQAAGRGLQLLFYSVGIGQISSEVPQNLSASRPQDRQFILSSKKLLLSDSGFYLCAWSVGTGSKQYFGPGTRLTVT.

The rearrangement joins TRBV6-4 to TRBJ2-1; D may correspond to TRBD1 or TRBD2 (6 bases each). CDR1 and CDR2 from the germline V gene are MRHNA and SNTAGT. The CDR3 has 16 residues. V was trimmed by 0 bases and J by 7 bases, leaving 16 bases between them. CDR3: CASSDSGRGEGNEQFF. The DNA for the CDR3 is TGTGCCAGCAGTGACTCTGGTAGGGGGGAAGGGAATGAGCAGTTCTTC.

DNA of the CDR3: TGTGCCAGCAGCCCCTACTACGAGCAGTACTTC. This sequence encodes CASSPYYEQYF. V gene TRBV7-2 combines with J gene TRBJ2-7; D ambiguous. V dropped 5 bases and J dropped 3 bases, with 5 bases sitting between them. Germline V gives CDR1 SGHTA, CDR2 FQGNSA. This CDR3 comprises 11 residues.

The chain employs TRBV11-3 and TRBJ2-2; TRBD2 matches 14 bases. Germline V CDR1 and CDR2: SGHNT, YENEEA. Trimming took 3 bases from V and 5 from J; bases not matched to a gene: 5. The CDR3 totals 17 residues. This chain's CDR3 is CASSLGLAGVYTGELFF. CDR3 sequence (DNA): TGTGCCAGCAGCTTGGGACTAGCGGGAGTATATACCGGGGAGCTGTTTTTT.

The V call is TRBV18, the J call TRBJ2-4; no firm D call. This CDR3 contains 13 residues. Germline V gene sequence: CDR1 KGHSH, CDR2 LQKENI. V lost 2 bases and J 1 base, leaving 3 bases between the germline ends. The CDR3 loop reads CASSPGAKNIQYF. Here the CDR3 DNA reads TGTGCCAGCTCACCAGGGGCCAAAAACATTCAGTACTTC. The full variable domain, in which reference TRBV18 and TRBJ2-4 provide the parts outside the CDR3, is NAGVMQNPRHLVRRRGQEARLRCSPMKGHSHVYWYRQLPEEGLKFMVYLQKENIIDESGMPKERFSAEFPKEGPSILRIQQVVRGDSAAYFCASSPGAKNIQYFGAGTRLSVL.

This sequence joins TRBV5-1 and TRBJ2-2; 8 positions match TRBD1. The ends lost 0 bases at V and 4 bases at J; junction bases unmatched: 8. This CDR3 has 17 residues. Germline CDR1 SGHRS, CDR2 YFSETQ. The chain's CDR3 is CASSLGRFRGRTGELFF. The CDR3 nucleotides are TGCGCCAGCAGCTTGGGTCGATTCAGGGGGCGCACCGGGGAGCTGTTTTTT.